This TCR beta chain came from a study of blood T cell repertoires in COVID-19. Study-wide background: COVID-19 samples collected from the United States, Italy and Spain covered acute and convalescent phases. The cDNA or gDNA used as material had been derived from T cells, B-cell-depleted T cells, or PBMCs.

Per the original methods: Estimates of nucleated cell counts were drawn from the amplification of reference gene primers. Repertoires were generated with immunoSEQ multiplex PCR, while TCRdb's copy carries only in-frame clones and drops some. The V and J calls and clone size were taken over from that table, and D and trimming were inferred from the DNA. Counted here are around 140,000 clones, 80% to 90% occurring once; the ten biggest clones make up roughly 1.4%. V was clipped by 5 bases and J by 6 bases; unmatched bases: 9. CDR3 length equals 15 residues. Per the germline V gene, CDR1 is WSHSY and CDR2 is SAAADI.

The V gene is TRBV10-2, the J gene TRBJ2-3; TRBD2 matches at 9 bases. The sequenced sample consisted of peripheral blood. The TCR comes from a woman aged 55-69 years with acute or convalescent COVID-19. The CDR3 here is CASSYAGGYGDTQYF. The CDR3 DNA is TGCGCCAGCAGTTACGCGGGGGGGTATGGGGATACGCAGTATTTT.